Following are 22 T cell receptor beta chains from one sample sequenced in a study of tumor-infiltrating T cells and Merkel cell polyomavirus. Overall study: The T cells studied were CD8+ and recognized the Merkel cell polyomavirus KLL epitope.

Every patient's tumor was robustly positive for Merkel cell polyomavirus Large T antigen on immunohistochemistry. Clones were sequenced by immunoSEQ multiplex PCR, and TCRdb holds only the in-frame ones, with some missing. The top ten hold about 2.5% of the sample, which has 2,000 to 2,500 clones, roughly 98% seen once. The material sequenced was lymph node tissue. The receptors were sampled from a man between 65 and 80 years old with Merkel cell carcinoma.

The chain has TRBV5-8 and TRBJ1-1; 7 bases line up with TRBD1. The V and J ends lost 0 bases and 5 bases, in that order; junction bases with no gene match: 4. The CDR3 sequence is 14 residues long. CDR1 is SGHTS and CDR2 is YDEGEE in the germline V gene. DNA of the CDR3: TGTGCCAGCAGCTTGGACAGGGGAGGAACTGAAGCTTTCTTT. It yields the protein CASSLDRGGTEAFF.

The V call is TRBV5-4, the J call TRBJ2-5; 7 bases align to TRBD1. Losses at the gene ends were 1 base for V and 5 bases for J; bases not matched to a gene: 11. This CDR3 spans 16 amino acids. CDR1 is SGHNT, CDR2 YYREEE, per germline (reference sequence). The CDR3 sequence is CASSLIMTGSRETQYF. CDR3 coding DNA: TGTGCCAGCAGCTTGATCATGACAGGGTCTCGTGAGACCCAGTACTTC.

As concerns this clone: One end of the junction varies from germline; a read error may be responsible. The chain uses TRBV7-7 and TRBJ1-1; D not certain. Germline V gives CDR1 SSHAT, CDR2 FNYEAQ (reference sequence). The CDR3 is made up of 13 amino acids. Here the CDR3 DNA reads TGTGCTAGCAGCTTGACTCTGAACACTGAAGCTTTCTTT. This codes for CASSLTLNTEAFF.

V is TRBV5-1 and J is TRBJ2-2, with D possibly TRBD2 on 5 matching bases. Germline CDR1 and CDR2: SGHRS and YFSETQ. V lost 0 bases, J lost 2 bases, and 11 bases lay in between. The CDR3 loop spans 16 amino acids. The CDR3 sequence: CASSLAGGFNTGELFF. DNA of the CDR3: TGCGCCAGCAGCTTGGCCGGAGGATTTAACACCGGGGAGCTGTTTTTT.

The genes are TRBV27 and TRBJ2-3; 10 bases map to TRBD2. The CDR3 has 14 residues. Germline loops: CDR1 MNHEY, CDR2 SMNVEV (reference sequence). V shed 6 bases and J 7 bases; nucleotides not matched to a gene: 7. The CDR3 here is CASSLLAGYHTQYF. DNA of the CDR3: TGTGCCAGCAGCTTACTAGCGGGGTACCATACGCAGTATTTT.

This clone was recorded only once. The genes are TRBV19 and TRBJ2-3; D may be TRBD1 (6 bases). CDR3 size: 14 residues. Germline V gene lookup returns CDR1 LNHDA and CDR2 SQIVND (reference sequence). The V end lost 6 bases, the J end lost 0 bases, and 10 bases lay between the germline ends. The CDR3 sequence: CASRRTVSTDTQYF. The CDR3 bases are TGTGCCAGTAGAAGGACAGTTAGCACAGATACGCAGTATTTT.

This chain links TRBV5-1 with TRBJ2-3, with D maybe TRBD2 (6 bases). The germline gives CDR1 SGHRS, CDR2 YFSETQ. This CDR3 is built from 14 residues. V lost 4 bases, J lost 2 bases, and 11 bases lay in between. The CDR3 loop is CASSPGLFTDTQYF. The CDR3 coding sequence is TGCGCCAGCAGCCCCGGACTATTCACAGATACGCAGTATTTT.

The genes are TRBV29-1 and TRBJ2-1; TRBD2 matches 12 bases. Germline V gene sequence: CDR1 SQVTM, CDR2 ANQGSEA. Trimming cost V 7 bases and J 6 bases; bases outside gene matches: 10. The CDR3 consists of 15 residues. For the CDR3, the DNA is TGCAGCGGTCAGACTAGCGGGAGTTTGGGCAATGAGCAGTTCTTC. Residues: CSGQTSGSLGNEQFF.

The chain joins TRBV2 to TRBJ1-6; 8 bases are shared with TRBD1. After removal of 6 bases from V and 7 bases from J, the junction contained 5 bases not matched to a gene. The germline V gene encodes CDR1 SNHLY and CDR2 FYNNEI. The CDR3 is 14 residues long. CDR3 loop: CASSLGTGNSPLHF. The CDR3 DNA reads TGTGCCAGCAGCCTCGGGACAGGAAATTCACCCCTCCACTTT.

The chain links TRBV11-2 to TRBJ2-4, with 10 bases fitting TRBD1. Germline V gives CDR1 SGHAT, CDR2 FQNNGV. The CDR3 spans 20 residues. Unmatched junction bases numbered 12, after V lost 0 bases and J lost 1 base. The CDR3 loop reads CASSLDWGRGQGQAKNIQYF. The CDR3 bases are TGTGCCAGCAGCTTAGATTGGGGGCGGGGACAGGGGCAGGCCAAAAACATTCAGTACTTC.

The V and J genes are TRBV5-1 and TRBJ1-1; TRBD1 might be the D (6 bases). Trimming left V 2 bases short and J 0 bases short, with 11 bases between. CDR1 is SGHRS and CDR2 is YFSETQ in the germline V gene. The CDR3 length is 15 residues. This chain's CDR3 is CASSLTGKMNTEAFF. In DNA, the CDR3 is TGCGCCAGCAGCTTAACAGGGAAAATGAACACTGAAGCTTTCTTT. Variable domain in full (rest from reference TRBV5-1 and TRBJ1-1): KAGVTQTPRYLIKTRGQQVTLSCSPISGHRSVSWYQQTPGQGLQFLFEYFSETQRNKGNFPGRFSGRQFSNSRSEMNVSTLELGDSALYLCASSLTGKMNTEAFFGQGTRLTVV.

This sequence joins TRBV5-1 and TRBJ1-1, with D maybe TRBD1 (6 bases). V lost 4 bases to trimming and J lost 2 bases, with 12 bases between them. The germline CDR1 and CDR2 sequences are SGHRS and YFSETQ. This CDR3 region has 14 residues. The CDR3 region is CASSSGTYNTEAFF. CDR3 in DNA: TGCGCCAGCAGCAGCGGGACATACAACACTGAAGCTTTCTTT.

The V gene is TRBV7-9, the J gene TRBJ1-5; 7 bases fit TRBD1. This CDR3 contains 15 residues. From germline, CDR1 is SEHNR and CDR2 FQNEAQ (reference sequence). V trimming: 5 bases; J trimming: 2 bases; junction bases outside the gene matches: 6. CDR3 sequence: CASSKDRQGNQPQHF. CDR3 DNA sequence: TGTGCCAGCAGCAAGGACAGGCAAGGCAATCAGCCCCAGCATTTT.

The chain has TRBV7-2 and TRBJ2-1; D gene uncertain. Germline CDR1 reads SGHTA; CDR2 reads FQGNSA. Trimming shortened V by 4 bases and J by 3 bases, and 4 bases separated the two germline ends. The CDR3 contains 12 residues. The CDR3 coding sequence is TGTGCCAGCAGCTCTTACTACAATGAGCAGTTCTTC. The encoded protein is CASSSYYNEQFF.

This chain joins TRBV14 and TRBJ2-3; D is possibly TRBD2 (5 bases). Germline-derived CDR1 and CDR2 are SGHDN and FVKESK. V gave up 4 bases and J gave up 1 base, with 12 bases separating them. The CDR3 totals 15 residues. The CDR3 bases are TGTGCCAGCAGCCCCCGGGATCTACGCACAGATACGCAGTATTTT. It codes for CASSPRDLRTDTQYF.

The CDR3 nucleotides read TGTGCCAGCAGCTTAAGTCTCGCGAACACAGATACGCAGTATTTT. Its translation: CASSLSLANTDTQYF. V gene TRBV7-3 combines with J gene TRBJ2-3, with D unclear. CDR1 and CDR2 from the germline V gene are SGHTA and FQGTGA. V was pared by 1 base and J by 2 bases, with 10 bases between. The CDR3 consists of 15 residues. The full variable domain, its missing parts supplied by reference TRBV7-3 and TRBJ2-3, is GAGVSQTPSNKVTEKGKYVELRCDPISGHTALYWYRQSLGQGPEFLIYFQGTGAADDSGLPNDRFFAVRPEGSVSTLKIQRTERGDSAVYLCASSLSLANTDTQYFGPGTRLTVL.

CDR3 in DNA: TGTGCCAGCAGCCATCCCCAGGGGGAGTGGGACACTGAAGCTTTCTTT. It specifies CASSHPQGEWDTEAFF. V and J are TRBV7-9 and TRBJ1-1; 7 nucleotides agree with TRBD1. V shed 5 bases, J shed 3 bases, and the junction held 12 bases outside the gene matches. The CDR3 has 16 residues. Per germline, CDR1 SEHNR and CDR2 FQNEAQ (reference sequence).

This chain joins TRBV29-1 and TRBJ2-1, with a tentative D call TRBD2 (6 bases). The V and J ends lost 6 bases and 0 bases respectively, with 15 bases between them. Germline lookup yields CDR1 SQVTM and CDR2 ANQGSEA. CDR3 size: 15 residues. CDR3 nucleotide sequence: TGCAGCGTGACTGGCGGGGAAAGCTCCTACAATGAGCAGTTCTTC. Protein sequence: CSVTGGESSYNEQFF.

This clone has only one observation. The chain has TRBV29-1 and TRBJ1-1; 10 positions agree with TRBD1. The CDR3 is 14 amino acids. The ends lost 7 bases at V and 2 bases at J; junction bases unmatched: 7. Germline V lookup: CDR1 SQVTM, CDR2 ANQGSEA. DNA for the CDR3: TGCAGCGCAAACCGACAGGGGGCTAACACTGAAGCTTTCTTT. Protein product: CSANRQGANTEAFF.

The chain carries TRBV6-1 and TRBJ2-3, with 7 bases fitting TRBD1. The CDR3 spans 15 residues. With 10 bases clipped from V and 4 bases from J, the junction kept 14 bases outside the gene matches. Looked up from germline, CDR1 is MNHNS and CDR2 is SASEGT. DNA of the CDR3: TGTGCCACCAACCCGACAGGGTTCGCACCAGATACGCAGTATTTT. It translates to CATNPTGFAPDTQYF.

The chain employs TRBV12-5 and TRBJ2-5, with 14 bases aligning to TRBD2. Losses at the gene ends were 1 base for V and 3 bases for J; bases not matched to a gene: 4. Per germline, CDR1 LGHNT and CDR2 FRNRAP. The CDR3 has 17 amino acids. In DNA, the CDR3 is TGTGCTAGTGGTTTGGGACTAGCGGGAGGGCCGGAAGAGACCCAGTACTTC. Residues: CASGLGLAGGPEETQYF.

This clone was seen once. The rearrangement uses TRBV30 and TRBJ1-5; D is perhaps TRBD1 (5 bases). The CDR3 consists of 13 residues. Germline V gene data show CDR1 as GTSNPN and CDR2 as SVGIG (reference sequence). V was trimmed by 0 bases and J by 4 bases, leaving 7 bases between them. CDR3 amino acids: CAWSVAGNQPQHF. In DNA, the CDR3 is TGTGCCTGGAGTGTCGCAGGGAATCAGCCCCAGCATTTT.